Listed below are T cell receptor beta chains from one sample, sequenced in a study of control samples from healthy donors and cancer patients. TCRdb's copy holds only in-frame clones and misses some; the assay was immunoSEQ multiplex PCR. The table includes approximately 190,000 clones, around 90% detected once. The sequencing sample was made of blood. The receptors originated from a man aged 25-45 years in good health. Both conserved end residues are part of each CDR3. Each record gives: V gene, D gene, clone size, J gene, CDR3 DNA, CDR3 protein. The D gene is left open where the match is weak. A row's size may be missing; if present it is once, few, many or a size class.

V gene: TRBV7-8; D gene: TRBD1; clone size: once; J gene: TRBJ1-1; CDR3 DNA: TGTGCCAGCAGCTCCAGGGGGCGCGGGAACACTGAAGCTTTCTTT; CDR3 protein: CASSSRGRGNTEAFF
V gene: TRBV2; D gene: TRBD1; clone size: NA; J gene: TRBJ1-2; CDR3 DNA: TGTGCCAGCAGTGCCCGCTGGGGACAGGACAACTATGGCTACACCTTC; CDR3 protein: CASSARWGQDNYGYTF
V gene: TRBV3-1/TRBV3-2; D gene: TRBD1; clone size: NA; J gene: TRBJ1-6; CDR3 DNA: TGTGCCAGCAGCCTGGGACAGTCCTATTCACCCCTCCACTTT; CDR3 protein: CASSLGQSYSPLHF
V gene: TRBV29-1; D gene: TRBD2; clone size: NA; J gene: TRBJ2-3; CDR3 DNA: TGCAGCGTTGAGGTCCCCTTAGCGGGGGGCACGGATACGCAGTATTTT; CDR3 protein: CSVEVPLAGGTDTQYF
V gene: TRBV6-5; D gene: NA; clone size: NA; J gene: TRBJ1-2; CDR3 DNA: TGTGCCAGCAGATATGGGCAGTACTATGGCTACACCTTC; CDR3 protein: CASRYGQYYGYTF
V gene: TRBV6-5; D gene: TRBD1; clone size: NA; J gene: TRBJ2-7; CDR3 DNA: TGTGCCAGCAGAGAGGGACAGGCCAGCTCCTACGAGCAGTACTTC; CDR3 protein: CASREGQASSYEQYF
V gene: TRBV15; D gene: NA; clone size: NA; J gene: TRBJ1-5; CDR3 DNA: TGTGCCACCAGCAGAGATACGACAGCCTTCAATCAGCCCCAGCATTTT; CDR3 protein: CATSRDTTAFNQPQHF
V gene: TRBV5-1; D gene: TRBD2; clone size: NA; J gene: TRBJ2-3; CDR3 DNA: TGCGCCAGCAGCACGGGGGGGAGCACAGATACGCAGTATTTT; CDR3 protein: CASSTGGSTDTQYF
V gene: TRBV4-1; D gene: NA; clone size: NA; J gene: TRBJ2-1; CDR3 DNA: TGCGCCAGCAGCCCTGGTTCCGGGACAGAGCAGTTCTTC; CDR3 protein: CASSPGSGTEQFF
V gene: TRBV6-5; D gene: TRBD1; clone size: NA; J gene: TRBJ2-1; CDR3 DNA: TGTGCCAGTCGACGACCCGGGACAGGGGCAGGTGAGCAGTTCTTC; CDR3 protein: CASRRPGTGAGEQFF
V gene: TRBV3-1/TRBV3-2; D gene: NA; clone size: NA; J gene: TRBJ2-1; CDR3 DNA: TGTGCCAGCAGCCACGGGGTTAAAAGTGAGCAGTTCTTC; CDR3 protein: CASSHGVKSEQFF